The clone carrying this TCR delta chain was recorded at least ten times. The TCRdb protein comes from a much larger clone and disagrees with this DNA's translation at residue 5, likely due to a read error; the protein given here is derived from the DNA. TCRdb repeated clone calling on the multiplex PCR reads with CATT. The data show around 52,000 delta-chain clones, roughly 1.8% seen once. V gave up 3 bases and J gave up 0 bases; unmatched junction bases: 7. CDR1 and CDR2 (germline): GEAIGNYY, EKD. This CDR3 contains 18 residues. The data were obtained in a study of γδ T cells in repeated Plasmodium falciparum infection. Bulk repertoires came from Vgamma9/Vdelta2+ or Vdelta2-negative gammadelta T cells flow-sorted from PBMC.

This TCR was recovered from a pool of human donors (malaria-infected and uninfected, not separated). The specimen sequenced was gamma-delta T cells from blood. The chain joins TRDV2 to TRDJ3; TRDD3 agrees at 7 bases. TCRdb supplies no J gene; here it was assigned by aligning the nucleotide sequence to germline. CDR3 coding DNA: TGTGCCTGTGACGCCGGGGGATTTAGCTCCTGGGACACCCGACAGATGTTTTTC. This codes for CACDAGGFSSWDTRQMFF.